A single sample is the source of the 25 T cell receptor beta chains below, sequenced in a study of breast tumors, draining lymph nodes, adjacent tissues. TCRdb recomputed calls from the multiplex PCR reads with MiXCR, one row per CDR3 protein. The sample lists over 60,000 distinct CDR3 sequences, approximately 62% seen once, with around 20% in the top ten. The sequenced sample was breast tumor tissue. The receptors derive from a female donor with breast cancer. Some clones in this sample may be carry-over from other donors' samples.

This chain joins TRBV7-2 and TRBJ2-5, with a weak D call TRBD2 (6 bases). V was shortened by 4 bases and J by 5 bases, with 20 bases between the two germline ends. Per the germline V gene, CDR1 is SGHTA and CDR2 is FQGNSA. This CDR3 has 16 amino acids. In DNA, the CDR3 is TGTGCCAGCAGCTCCGGACTAAACCTCGTTACGGAGACCCAGTACTTC. It codes for CASSSGLNLVTETQYF.

This clonotype was detected ten times or more. J is TRBJ2-5 and V is TRBV3-1; perhaps D is TRBD1 or TRBD2 (5 bases each). Germline V gene lookup returns CDR1 LGHDT and CDR2 YNNKEL (reference sequence). Deletions cut 5 bases from V and 4 bases from J, with 11 bases between. CDR3 length: 13 residues. The CDR3 is CASSYEGLETQYF. The CDR3 DNA reads TGTGCCAGCAGCTATGAGGGGTTAGAGACCCAGTACTTC.

This clonotype has a count of ten or more. CDR3 in DNA: TGTGCCAGCAGGCCCGGGACGGCCTACGAGCAGTACTTC. Its protein product is CASRPGTAYEQYF. This chain links TRBV6-5 with TRBJ2-7; D is possibly TRBD1 or TRBD2 (5 bases each). Deletions cut 6 bases from V and 2 bases from J, with 11 bases between. This CDR3 has 13 amino acids. Germline CDR1 and CDR2: MNHEY and SVGAGI.

This clonotype was seen a few times. Given a much more abundant clone one base away, this may be a read error. As DNA, the CDR3 is TGTGCCAGCTCACGGTTACGGAGCACCGGGGAGCTGTTTTTT. Amino acids: CASSRLRSTGELFF. The chain carries TRBV6-1 and TRBJ2-2; D unresolved. CDR3 length: 14 amino acids. CDR1 and CDR2 from the germline V gene are MNHNS and SASEGT. V was pared by 8 bases and J by 4 bases, with 14 bases between.

This clonotype was observed many times. The junction and the germline gene differ at one end; a read error may be behind it. The V gene is TRBV6-5, the J gene TRBJ1-4; D is unresolved. Germline assignment: CDR1 MNHEY and CDR2 SVGAGI. CDR3 size: 15 residues. The CDR3 DNA reads TGTGCCAGCAGTCACTCGCCTCCCCCCGGGGAAAAACTGTTTTTT. Translation gives CASSHSPPPGEKLFF.

This sequence joins TRBV10-3 and TRBJ2-1, with no clear D. This CDR3 is built from 13 residues. The ends were cut back, 2 bases at V and 9 bases at J, with 11 bases in the middle. Germline CDR1 ENHRY, CDR2 SYGVKD. CDR3 DNA sequence: TGTGCCATCAGTGAGAGCCTGTCAACTGAGCAGTTCTTC. Protein sequence: CAISESLSTEQFF.

The rearrangement joins TRBV20-1 to TRBJ1-5; 10 bases align to TRBD1. The CDR3 extends over 14 amino acids. Looked up from germline, CDR1 is DFQATT and CDR2 is SNEGSKA (reference sequence). V trimming: 3 bases; J trimming: 6 bases; junction bases outside the gene matches: 5. This CDR3 reads CSASPGTGVQPQHF. The CDR3 nucleotides are TGCAGTGCTAGCCCCGGGACAGGGGTTCAGCCCCAGCATTTT.

This chain links TRBV5-1 with TRBJ1-2, with D possibly being TRBD1 (6 bases). Germline values: CDR1 SGHRS, CDR2 YFSETQ. The germline V and J ends were trimmed by 4 bases and 8 bases, with 18 bases remaining between them. This CDR3 contains 14 residues. For the CDR3, the DNA is TGCGCCAGCAGCCCCAGGGACACCGCGGGCGGCTACACCTTC. The encoded protein is CASSPRDTAGGYTF.

This clonotype turned up a few times. This sequence joins TRBV5-4 and TRBJ2-3; 11 bases align to TRBD1. The CDR3 is 15 residues long. The V and J ends lost 4 bases and 11 bases, in that order; junction bases with no gene match: 12. Germline CDR1 is SGHNT and CDR2 is YYREEE (reference sequence). CDR3 loop: CASSLRTGGKNEQYF. Written as DNA, the CDR3 is TGTGCCAGCAGCCTAAGGACAGGGGGCAAAAATGAGCAGTATTTT.

This clonotype showed up many times. The V gene is TRBV15, the J gene TRBJ2-7; TRBD2 matches at 8 bases. Germline CDR1 and CDR2: LNHNV and YYDKDF (reference sequence). Unmatched junction bases numbered 11, after V lost 3 bases and J lost 4 bases. CDR3 size: 16 residues. This CDR3 reads CATSSPTSGGGYEQYF. CDR3 nucleotides: TGTGCCACCAGCAGCCCCACTAGCGGAGGAGGTTACGAGCAGTACTTC.

This clonotype was counted between two and nine times. This chain connects TRBV24-1 to TRBJ2-3, with TRBD1 as a possible D gene (5 bases). The CDR3 contains 15 residues. Trimming removed 5 bases from V and 4 bases from J, with 15 bases in between. Per germline, CDR1 KGHDR and CDR2 SFDVKD. In nucleotides, the CDR3 is TGTGCCACCAGTGCTAGAGATAGGGGTGCAGATACGCAGTATTTT. Translated: CATSARDRGADTQYF.

The chain joins TRBV4-2 to TRBJ2-7, with 11 bases matching TRBD2. Germline values: CDR1 LGHNA, CDR2 YNFKEQ. Trimming cost V 1 base and J 0 bases; bases outside gene matches: 5. CDR3 length: 17 residues. CDR3 nucleotide sequence: TGTGCCAGCAGCCAAGCACGGGGACTAGCGGCCTCCTACGAGCAGTACTTC. Protein: CASSQARGLAASYEQYF.

Many counts were recorded for this clonotype. The J gene is TRBJ2-3, the V gene TRBV5-6; D not resolved. CDR1 and CDR2 from the germline V gene are SGHDT and YYEEEE. The V end lost 3 bases, the J end lost 2 bases, and 19 bases lay between the germline ends. The CDR3 length is 17 residues. This CDR3 reads CASSYFRPPYDTDTQYF. In DNA form, the CDR3 reads TGTGCCAGCAGCTATTTTCGACCCCCCTATGACACAGATACGCAGTATTTT.

Only a few counts were recorded for this clonotype. The chain links TRBV30 to TRBJ1-2; D is ambiguous. Germline V gene lookup returns CDR1 GTSNPN and CDR2 SVGIG (reference sequence). Trimming took 1 base from V and 0 from J, leaving 6 bases between them. The length of the CDR3 is 13 residues. CDR3 region: CAWSEISNYGYTF. CDR3 in DNA: TGTGCCTGGAGTGAAATCTCTAACTATGGCTACACCTTC.

This clonotype was observed a handful of times. The chain joins TRBV15 to TRBJ2-3; TRBD2 agrees at 7 bases. This CDR3 region has 15 residues. The V gene end was trimmed by 7 bases and the J gene end by 3 bases; junction bases not matched to a gene: 10. CDR1 is LNHNV and CDR2 is YYDKDF in the germline V gene (reference sequence). CDR3 loop: CATKRTGGRTDTQYF. Here the CDR3 DNA reads TGTGCCACCAAACGCACTGGCGGGAGAACAGATACGCAGTATTTT.

This clonotype was seen only a few times. The limits of the CDR3 on the DNA are not certain, so only TCRdb's listed CDR3 is given. J is TRBJ2-5 and V is TRBV20-1; the D call in the table, TRBD1, was not verified against the DNA. The CDR3 is 20 residues long, ends included. Germline V gives CDR1 DFQATT, CDR2 SNEGSKA (reference sequence). CDR3: CSARLWDGEKLFFGSGTQYF.

In the case of this clonotype: The junction differs from germline at one of its ends, possibly a read error. The chain links TRBV11-2 to TRBJ1-4; D call uncertain. The CDR3 is made up of 13 amino acids. Germline V CDR1 and CDR2: SGHAT, FQNNGV. CDR3 protein: CASSVRTNEELFF. Written as DNA, the CDR3 is TGTGCCAGCAGCGTCAGGACTAATGAAGAACTGTTTTTT. Combining the CDR3 with reference TRBV11-2 and TRBJ1-4 gives the whole variable domain EAGVAQSPRYKIIEKRQSVAFWCNPISGHATLYWYQQILGQGPKLLIQFQNNGVVDDSQLPKDRFSAERLKGVDSTLKIQPAKLEDSAVYLCASSVRTNEELFFGSGTQLSVL.

This clonotype was detected many times. The rearrangement uses TRBV3-1 and TRBJ1-2; TRBD1 agrees at 8 bases. This CDR3 has 14 amino acids. After removal of 6 bases from V and 8 bases from J, the junction contained 11 bases not matched to a gene. The germline CDR1 and CDR2 sequences are LGHDT and YNNKEL (reference sequence). The CDR3 coding sequence is TGTGCCAGCAGATTCAGCAGGGGGCGTAGGGGCTACACCTTC. It translates to CASRFSRGRRGYTF.

Concerning this clonotype: This CDR3 is missing its conserved last phenylalanine or tryptophan, likely due to a read error. The chain links TRBV2 to TRBJ1-3; 8 bases are a match to TRBD1. Germline trimming cut 5 bases from V and 10 bases from J; bases unmatched to any gene: 16. The CDR3 is made up of 16 amino acids. From germline, CDR1 is SNHLY and CDR2 FYNNEI. CDR3 amino acids: CASSKDRAMFGDTIYS. In nucleotides, the CDR3 is TGTGCCAGCAGTAAGGACAGGGCGATGTTTGGAGATACCATATATTCT.

This clonotype appeared a few times. The chain carries TRBV5-8 and TRBJ1-1; D possibly corresponds to TRBD1 (5 bases). V shed 4 bases and J shed 0 bases, with 16 bases lying between them. The length of the CDR3 is 16 residues. Germline assignment: CDR1 SGHTS and CDR2 YDEGEE. CDR3 nucleotides: TGTGCCAGCAGCAAAGAGGGGCGGACCTTGAACACTGAAGCTTTCTTT. Its protein product is CASSKEGRTLNTEAFF. The full variable domain, rest sourced from reference TRBV5-8 and TRBJ1-1, is EAGVTQSPTHLIKTRGQQATLRCSPISGHTSVYWYQQALGLGLQFLLWYDEGEERNRGNFPPRFSGRQFPNYSSELNVNALELEDSALYLCASSKEGRTLNTEAFFGQGTRLTVV.

V gene TRBV4-1 combines with J gene TRBJ1-6; D is unclear. V lost 2 bases and J 5 bases, leaving 7 bases between the germline ends. The CDR3 has 14 amino acids. The germline V gene encodes CDR1 MGHRA and CDR2 YSYEKL. The CDR3 protein is CASSQSGNNSPLHF. The CDR3 bases are TGCGCCAGCAGCCAATCCGGGAATAATTCACCCCTCCACTTT.

This sequence joins TRBV2 and TRBJ2-3; possible D gene TRBD2, 6 bases. The CDR3 totals 15 residues. From germline, CDR1 is SNHLY and CDR2 FYNNEI. Trimming stripped 4 bases from V and 0 bases from J, with 11 bases between. The CDR3 DNA sequence: TGTGCCAGCAGTGTCCGAAGCGGGAGCACAGATACGCAGTATTTT. Amino acids: CASSVRSGSTDTQYF.

The chain employs TRBV20-1 and TRBJ1-6; D unclear. From germline, CDR1 is DFQATT and CDR2 SNEGSKA (reference sequence). The CDR3 has 15 residues. V was trimmed by 0 bases and J by 7 bases, leaving 13 bases between them. DNA for the CDR3: TGCAGTGCTAGAGATATCCCGGACCCAAATTCACCCCTCCACTTT. Translating gives CSARDIPDPNSPLHF.

This clonotype was seen ten or more times. This chain joins TRBV28 and TRBJ2-3; 9 bases align to TRBD2. Germline trimming cut 5 bases from V and 3 bases from J; bases unmatched to any gene: 6. CDR1 and CDR2 from the germline V gene are MDHEN and SYDVKM. The CDR3 length is 15 residues. CDR3 in amino acids: CASSISGSGTDTQYF. In DNA form, the CDR3 reads TGTGCCAGCAGTATTAGCGGGAGTGGGACAGATACGCAGTATTTT.

The table lists this clonotype with many counts. The chain is built from TRBV4-1 and TRBJ2-3; D possibly corresponds to TRBD2 (5 bases). CDR3 length equals 18 residues. CDR1 and CDR2 (germline): MGHRA, YSYEKL. The V gene lost 0 bases and the J gene lost 0 bases, with 16 bases spanning the gap. CDR3 sequence: CASSQEDYFTHSTDTQYF. Here the CDR3 DNA reads TGCGCCAGCAGCCAAGAAGACTACTTCACCCACAGCACAGATACGCAGTATTTT.